This TCR beta chain was recovered during a study of Graves' ophthalmopathy and Graves' hyperthyroidism. This clonotype was observed many times. Trimming at V came to 3 bases and at J to 5 bases, leaving 5 bases not matched to a gene. Germline V lookup: CDR1 MRHNA, CDR2 SNTAGT. The CDR3 consists of 14 residues. Using RNA transcripts, the TCR beta CDR3 regions were amplified. Amplification began with first-round RT-PCR using HTBI primers, then second-round multiplex PCR was performed. TCRdb processed the multiplex PCR reads anew with MiXCR; each CDR3 protein has one entry. The table has about 400,000 distinct CDR3 sequences, around 20% seen once.

The sequencing input was peripheral blood. This clonotype was obtained from a woman aged 18 to 35 with stable Graves' hyperthyroidism. The genes are TRBV6-4 and TRBJ1-1; 8 bases map to TRBD1. CDR3 coding DNA: TGTGCCAGCAGTGAAGACAGGGGCCGAACTGAAGCTTTCTTT. As protein: CASSEDRGRTEAFF.